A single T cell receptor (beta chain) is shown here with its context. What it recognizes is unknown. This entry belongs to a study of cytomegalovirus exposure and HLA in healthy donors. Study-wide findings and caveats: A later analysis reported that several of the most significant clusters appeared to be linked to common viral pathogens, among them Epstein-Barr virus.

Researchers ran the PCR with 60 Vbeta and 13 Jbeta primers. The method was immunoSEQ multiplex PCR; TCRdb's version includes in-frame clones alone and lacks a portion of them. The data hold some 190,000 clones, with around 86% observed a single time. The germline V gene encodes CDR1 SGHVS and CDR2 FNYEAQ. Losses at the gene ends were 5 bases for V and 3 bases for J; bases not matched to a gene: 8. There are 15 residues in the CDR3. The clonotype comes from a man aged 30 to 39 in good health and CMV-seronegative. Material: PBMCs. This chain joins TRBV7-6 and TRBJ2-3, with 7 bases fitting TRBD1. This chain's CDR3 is CASSLVDRVTDTQYF. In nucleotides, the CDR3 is TGTGCCAGCAGCCTCGTCGACAGGGTAACAGATACGCAGTATTTT.